This T cell receptor beta chain was recovered during a study of blood T cell repertoires in COVID-19. Whole-study context: Acute-phase and convalescent COVID-19 samples originated in the United States, Italy and Spain.

This clone is a singleton in its sample. Germline V gene data show CDR1 as SGDLS and CDR2 as YYNGEE. Trimming removed 6 bases at V and 4 bases at J, with 14 bases between. The CDR3 totals 14 residues. The authors' processing: Amplified reference gene primers provided the basis for estimating nucleated cell counts. TCRdb's copy holds only in-frame clones and misses some; the assay was immunoSEQ multiplex PCR. Clone size and V and J calls were adopted from that table, with D and trimming inferred from the DNA. This sample yields 150,000 to 200,000 clones, of which 87% are seen a single time; roughly 1.5% belongs to the top ten.

The rearrangement uses TRBV9 and TRBJ1-3; D not resolved. Material: peripheral blood. The receptor was isolated from a woman in her forties or fifties with acute or convalescent COVID-19. The DNA of the CDR3 is TGTGCCAGCAACCGCGACGGGAGGGGAAACACCATATATTTT. It yields the protein CASNRDGRGNTIYF. The whole variable domain, filled in from reference TRBV9 and TRBJ1-3, reads DSGVTQTPKHLITATGQRVTLRCSPRSGDLSVYWYQQSLDQGLQFLIQYYNGEERAKGNILERFSAQQFPDLHSELNLSSLELGDSALYFCASNRDGRGNTIYFGEGSWLTVV.